This TCR beta chain stems from a study of cytomegalovirus exposure and HLA in healthy donors. The V end lost 5 bases, the J end lost 7 bases, and 14 bases lay between the germline ends. Germline values: CDR1 SGHTA, CDR2 FQGNSA. The CDR3 runs 13 residues. This clone has a handful of counts. The target antigen is unknown. The PCR had 60 Vbeta and 13 Jbeta primers. Clones were sequenced by immunoSEQ multiplex PCR, and TCRdb holds only the in-frame ones, with some missing. Of 100,000 to 150,000 clones in the sample, 80% to 90% are singletons; the top ten hold 0.95% to 1.4%. The study, taken as a whole, reports: The dataset shows that most TCR sequences were rare, while some public TCRs occurred in many donors. Clonal expansion was found to be greater in HLA-associated TCR beta chains than in equally common others in a later analysis. Per published accounts, TCR beta sequences correctly predicted the HLA-A and HLA-B alleles of most subjects.

The sequenced sample consisted of PBMCs. The source is a woman aged 25 to 39 in good health and CMV-seronegative. The chain has TRBV7-2 and TRBJ1-2; TRBD1 is a possible D gene (6 bases). CDR3 sequence: CASSPQGLGGYTF. The CDR3 bases are TGTGCCAGCAGCCCACAGGGATTGGGTGGCTACACCTTC.